The source of this TCR beta chain is a study of blood T cell repertoires in COVID-19 (dated by TCRdb to 2018 to 2020). Regarding the research as a whole: The collaborator samples originated in the United States, Italy and Spain and spanned the acute and convalescent phases of COVID-19. The material from the prospective study consisted of cDNA or gDNA derived from T cells, B-cell-depleted T cells, or PBMCs. Subjects who had been exposed to COVID-19, were actively infected with it, or had recovered from it provided the deeply sampled blood TCRbeta repertoires that made up the dataset. The repertoires were released in a freely available public database intended as a resource for research on the immune response to SARS-CoV-2. The samples were drawn from two sources: the first 160 participants of the ongoing ImmuneRACE study, and fewer than 1,500 subjects contributed by 6 global collaborators. A de-identified subject ID, COVID-19 status, age in years and sex were almost always included in the sample metadata. HLA class I and class II types, where available, came from metadata supplied by the sample provider rather than from assay-based typing.

Notes on this clone: Its binding antigen is unknown. No base-level quality is on record; no much larger clone is a single base apart.

The V end gives up 3 bases and the J end 2 bases, leaving 6 bases in the junction not matched to a gene. CDR1 and CDR2, looked up from the germline V gene (reference sequence), are LNHDA and SQIVND. The CDR3 runs 16 residues from the cysteine to the phenylalanine. Here the CDR3 DNA is all that survives: 48 bases in frame from base 1. The collaborating institutions used their own protocols to collect whole blood in K2EDTA tubes. For TCRbeta analysis, collaborator samples were shipped as frozen whole blood, as isolated PBMCs, or as DNA extracted from either sample type. The study at large found these results: The quantity of clinical and demographic metadata differed by source and by participant and was supplied without curation.

The immunoSEQ Assay, a bias-controlled multiplex PCR, was used to amplify TCRbeta CDR3 regions from genomic DNA. The authors' pipeline ran thus. Nucleated cell counts per sample were estimated from amplification of reference gene primers within the assay. To quantify the absolute abundance of each unique TCRbeta CDR3 rearrangement, sequence reads were collapsed and filtered. Productive Simpson clonality was computed per sample as the square root of Simpson's diversity index over productive rearrangements. TCRdb re-hosts the immuneACCESS table, in-frame sequences only. Its copies lack some clones; in the studies checked, an unresolved V gene accounts for under half of them, and the cause for the rest is not known. That table is the source of V, J and clone size, and D and trimming were worked out from the DNA. The table for this sample lists around 340,000 clones; around 83% of them were counted only once. Together, the top ten hold 2.5% to 3% of the sample.

The V and J genes are TRBV19 and TRBJ1-4; 7 middle bases align to TRBD1. The TCR comes from a young man with active or convalescent COVID-19. Sequencing input: peripheral blood. Here the CDR3 is given as CASSIGQGVTNEKLFF. The DNA reads TGTGCCAGTAGTATTGGGCAGGGGGTTACTAATGAAAAACTGTTTTTT.